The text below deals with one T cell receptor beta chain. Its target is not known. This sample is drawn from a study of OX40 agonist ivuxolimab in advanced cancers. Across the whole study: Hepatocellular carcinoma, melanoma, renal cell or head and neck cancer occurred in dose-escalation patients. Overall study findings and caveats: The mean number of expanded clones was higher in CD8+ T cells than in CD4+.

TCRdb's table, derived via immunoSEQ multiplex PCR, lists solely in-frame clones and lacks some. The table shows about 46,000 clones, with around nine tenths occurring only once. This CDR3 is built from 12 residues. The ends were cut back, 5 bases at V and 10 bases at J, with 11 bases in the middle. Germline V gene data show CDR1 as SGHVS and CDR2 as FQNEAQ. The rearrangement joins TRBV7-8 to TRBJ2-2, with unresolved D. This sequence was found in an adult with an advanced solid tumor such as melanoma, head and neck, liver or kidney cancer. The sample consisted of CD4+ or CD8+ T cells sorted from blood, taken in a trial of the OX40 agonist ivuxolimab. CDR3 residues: CASSPRQVELFF. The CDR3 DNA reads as TGTGCCAGCAGCCCACGACAAGTGGAGCTGTTTTTT.